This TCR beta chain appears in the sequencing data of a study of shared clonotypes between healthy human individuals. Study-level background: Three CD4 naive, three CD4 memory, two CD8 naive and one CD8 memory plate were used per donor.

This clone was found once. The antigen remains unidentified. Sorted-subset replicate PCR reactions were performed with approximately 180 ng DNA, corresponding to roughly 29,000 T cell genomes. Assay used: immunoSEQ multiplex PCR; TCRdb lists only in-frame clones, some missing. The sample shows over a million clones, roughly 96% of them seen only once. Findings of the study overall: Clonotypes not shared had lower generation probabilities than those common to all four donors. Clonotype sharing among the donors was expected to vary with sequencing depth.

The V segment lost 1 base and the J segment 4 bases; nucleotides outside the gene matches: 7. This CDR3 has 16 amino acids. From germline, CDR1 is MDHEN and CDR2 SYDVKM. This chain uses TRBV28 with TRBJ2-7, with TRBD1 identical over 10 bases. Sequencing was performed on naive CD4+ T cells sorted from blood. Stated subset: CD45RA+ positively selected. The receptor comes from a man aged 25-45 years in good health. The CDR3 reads CASSLSPGTGDYEQYF. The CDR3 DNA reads TGTGCCAGCAGTTTATCGCCCGGGACAGGGGATTACGAGCAGTACTTC.